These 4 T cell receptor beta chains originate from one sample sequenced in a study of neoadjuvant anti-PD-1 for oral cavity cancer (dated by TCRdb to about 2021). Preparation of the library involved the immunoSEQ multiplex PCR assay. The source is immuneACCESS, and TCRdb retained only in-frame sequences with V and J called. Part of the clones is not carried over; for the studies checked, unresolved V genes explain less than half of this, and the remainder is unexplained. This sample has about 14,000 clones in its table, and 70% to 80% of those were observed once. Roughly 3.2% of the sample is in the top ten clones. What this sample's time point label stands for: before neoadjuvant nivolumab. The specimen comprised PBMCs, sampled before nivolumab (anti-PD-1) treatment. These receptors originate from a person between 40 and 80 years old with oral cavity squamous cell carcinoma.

The CDR3 loop is CASSSISRTSTDTQYF. The CDR3 DNA reads TGTGCCAGCAGCTCCATTAGCAGGACTAGCACAGATACGCAGTATTTT. This chain uses TRBV7-6 with TRBJ2-3, with TRBD2 as a possible D gene (5 bases). The germline gives CDR1 SGHVS, CDR2 FNYEAQ. This CDR3 is built from 16 residues. V dropped 4 bases and J dropped 0 bases, with 14 bases sitting between them.

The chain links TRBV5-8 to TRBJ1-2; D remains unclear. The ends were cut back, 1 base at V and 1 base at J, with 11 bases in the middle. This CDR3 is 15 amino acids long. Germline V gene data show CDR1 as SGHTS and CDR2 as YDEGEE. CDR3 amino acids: CASSLRPANNYGYTF. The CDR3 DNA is TGTGCCAGCAGCTTGCGCCCAGCCAATAACTATGGCTACACCTTC.

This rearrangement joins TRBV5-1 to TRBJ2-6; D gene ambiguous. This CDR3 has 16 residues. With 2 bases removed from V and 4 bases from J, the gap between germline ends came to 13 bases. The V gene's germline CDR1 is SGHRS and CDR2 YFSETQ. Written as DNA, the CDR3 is TGCGCCAGCAGCTTCGGCAGCTCTTTGGGGGCCAACGTCCTGACTTTC. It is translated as CASSFGSSLGANVLTF.

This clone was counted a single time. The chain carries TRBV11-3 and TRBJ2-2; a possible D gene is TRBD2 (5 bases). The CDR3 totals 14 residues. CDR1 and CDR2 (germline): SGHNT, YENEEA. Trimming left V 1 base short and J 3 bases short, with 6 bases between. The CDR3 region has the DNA TGTGCCAGCAGCTTAGTAGCGTACACCGGGGAGCTGTTTTTT. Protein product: CASSLVAYTGELFF.